These 30 T cell receptor beta chains originate from one sample sequenced in a study of shared clonotypes between healthy human individuals. Some clones are missing from TCRdb's copy, which holds only in-frame ones; the method was immunoSEQ multiplex PCR. Among 1.5 million to 2.5 million clones listed, about 95% were seen once. As defined, naive CD8 cells were CD45RO-negative and positively selected for CCR7, with terminally differentiated effector memory CD45RA+ cells excluded. Sequencing was carried out using naive CD8+ T cells sorted from blood. The receptors here all came from a man aged 18 to 30 in good health.

The chain couples TRBV11-1 to TRBJ2-7; D is unclear. Germline V gives CDR1 SGHAT, CDR2 FQDESV (reference sequence). Trimming removed 4 bases at V and 3 bases at J, with 7 bases between. The CDR3 is made up of 12 amino acids. The CDR3 DNA is TGTGCCAGCAGCTCTTACCTCTACGAGCAGTACTTC. Translating it yields CASSSYLYEQYF.

This chain joins TRBV11-2 and TRBJ2-3, with 10 bases that match TRBD2. The V and J ends lost 2 bases and 11 bases, in that order; junction bases with no gene match: 7. The CDR3 length is 14 residues. The germline CDR1 and CDR2 sequences are SGHAT and FQNNGV. The CDR3: CASSLLAGAKEQYF. The DNA for the CDR3 is TGTGCCAGCAGCTTACTAGCGGGGGCGAAGGAGCAGTATTTT.

V usage is TRBV27 and J usage is TRBJ1-2; D might be TRBD1 (6 bases). V was clipped by 1 base and J by 3 bases, with 9 bases between them. The CDR3 has 14 amino acids. The germline V gene has CDR1 MNHEY and CDR2 SMNVEV (reference sequence). The CDR3 reads CASSLYREDYGYTF. CDR3 bases: TGTGCCAGCAGTTTATACAGGGAGGACTATGGCTACACCTTC.

This clone was found once. The V call is TRBV6-1, the J call TRBJ2-1; 10 bases fit TRBD2. The germline gives CDR1 MNHNS, CDR2 SASEGT. The CDR3 covers 15 residues. V dropped 1 base and J dropped 8; count of bases not matched to a gene: 5. CDR3 in amino acids: CASSEGLAGVYEQFF. The CDR3 nucleotides are TGTGCCAGCAGTGAAGGTCTAGCGGGGGTCTATGAGCAGTTCTTC.

The V gene is TRBV27, the J gene TRBJ2-3, with TRBD1 matching 9 bases. The germline V gene encodes CDR1 MNHEY and CDR2 SMNVEV (reference sequence). The V and J ends lost 5 bases and 1 base, in that order; junction bases with no gene match: 4. This CDR3 comprises 15 residues. CDR3 DNA sequence: TGTGCCAGCAGTCTACAGGGGGCGCGCACAGATACGCAGTATTTT. Amino acids: CASSLQGARTDTQYF.

This chain uses TRBV6-5 with TRBJ1-1; D uncertain. The CDR3 sequence is 13 residues long. Trimming left V 4 bases short and J 4 bases short, with 10 bases between. From germline, CDR1 is MNHEY and CDR2 SVGAGI. The CDR3 here is CASSFGVITEAFF. The DNA of the CDR3 is TGTGCCAGCAGTTTTGGGGTCATCACTGAAGCTTTCTTT.

Of note for this clone: Other DNA sequences of this sample code for an identical CDR3. The J gene is TRBJ2-7, the V gene TRBV2, with a tentative D call TRBD2 (6 bases). CDR1 is SNHLY and CDR2 is FYNNEI in the germline V gene. The ends were cut back, 0 bases at V and 2 bases at J, with 11 bases in the middle. The CDR3 runs to 15 residues. The DNA for the CDR3 is TGTGCCAGCAGTGAAGCGCGGGGTTCTACCTACGAGCAGTACTTC. It encodes CASSEARGSTYEQYF.

To note about this clone: The sample has other DNA sequences that encode this CDR3 too. V and J are TRBV9 and TRBJ1-5; D not resolved. V shed 3 bases and J shed 1 base, with 11 bases lying between them. Germline V CDR1 and CDR2: SGDLS, YYNGEE. The CDR3 is 15 residues long. In DNA, the CDR3 is TGTGCCAGCAGCGAAACCGGAGGGAGCAATCAGCCCCAGCATTTT. Its protein is CASSETGGSNQPQHF. The variable domain in full, completed from reference TRBV9 and TRBJ1-5, reads DSGVTQTPKHLITATGQRVTLRCSPRSGDLSVYWYQQSLDQGLQFLIQYYNGEERAKGNILERFSAQQFPDLHSELNLSSLELGDSALYFCASSETGGSNQPQHFGDGTRLSIL.

This rearrangement joins TRBV4-3 to TRBJ1-1; D ambiguous. Germline loops: CDR1 LGHNA, CDR2 YSLEER. This CDR3 region has 13 residues. The ends were cut back, 0 bases at V and 7 bases at J, with 9 bases in the middle. Here the CDR3 DNA reads TGCGCCAGCAGCCAAGATCGGTCGGATGAAGCTTTCTTT. Its translation: CASSQDRSDEAFF.

V and J are TRBV6-5 and TRBJ2-7, with 10 bases aligning to TRBD1. The CDR3 covers 15 residues. Germline values: CDR1 MNHEY, CDR2 SVGAGI. V shed 5 bases and J 4 bases; nucleotides not matched to a gene: 8. The CDR3 coding sequence is TGTGCCAGCAGTCACCCCCGGGACAGGGGTTACGAGCAGTACTTC. Its translation is CASSHPRDRGYEQYF.

J is TRBJ2-1 and V is TRBV7-8, with 13 bases lining up with TRBD2. V shed 5 bases and J 6 bases; nucleotides not matched to a gene: 7. This CDR3 region has 16 residues. The V gene's germline CDR1 is SGHVS and CDR2 FQNEAQ. The CDR3 here is CASSPGLAGAINEQFF. The DNA for the CDR3 is TGTGCCAGCAGCCCAGGACTAGCGGGGGCGATCAATGAGCAGTTCTTC. Full variable domain (missing parts from reference TRBV7-8 and TRBJ2-1): GAGVSQSPRYKVAKRGQDVALRCDPISGHVSLFWYQQALGQGPEFLTYFQNEAQLDKSGLPSDRFFAERPEGSVSTLKIQRTQQEDSAVYLCASSPGLAGAINEQFFGPGTRLTVL.

V is TRBV6-5 and J is TRBJ1-2, with D possibly matching TRBD1 (6 bases). Germline assignment: CDR1 MNHEY and CDR2 SVGAGI. CDR3 length equals 14 residues. V lost 6 bases, J lost 3 bases, and 14 bases lay in between. CDR3: CASRQGTGDYGYTF. CDR3 in DNA: TGTGCCAGCAGACAGGGTACGGGTGACTATGGCTACACCTTC.

The CDR3 DNA reads as TGTGCCAGCAGCTTATGGTTTCAGGACATAGACTACGAGCAGTACTTC. Protein: CASSLWFQDIDYEQYF. The chain uses TRBV11-2 and TRBJ2-7; D might be TRBD1 (5 bases). Trimming cost V 2 bases and J 3 bases, with 17 bases left between them. The germline V gene has CDR1 SGHAT and CDR2 FQNNGV. CDR3 length: 16 amino acids.

This clone was recorded a few times. This same CDR3 is encoded by further DNA sequences in the sample. The chain has TRBV11-3 and TRBJ1-6; D not resolved. The germline gives CDR1 SGHNT, CDR2 YENEEA. This CDR3 is 13 amino acids long. The V end was cut by 1 base, the J end by 9 bases, with 7 bases between. CDR3 sequence: CASSLGGGSPLHF. The CDR3 DNA is TGTGCCAGCAGCTTAGGCGGAGGTTCACCCCTCCACTTT.

This clone was observed a single time. This chain connects TRBV19 to TRBJ2-7, with 10 bases fitting TRBD1. The ends lost 8 bases at V and 5 bases at J; junction bases unmatched: 3. The CDR3 is made up of 12 amino acids. Germline V gene lookup returns CDR1 LNHDA and CDR2 SQIVND (reference sequence). The CDR3 DNA is TGTGCCAGTGGGACAGGGGCCCACGAGCAGTACTTC. Residues: CASGTGAHEQYF. The whole variable domain, filled in from reference TRBV19 and TRBJ2-7, reads DGGITQSPKYLFRKEGQNVTLSCEQNLNHDAMYWYRQDPGQGLRLIYYSQIVNDFQKGDIAEGYSVSREKKESFPLTVTSAQKNPTAFYLCASGTGAHEQYFGPGTRLTVT.

This clone is a singleton in its sample. The genes are TRBV9 and TRBJ2-3, with 9 bases fitting TRBD1. CDR1 and CDR2 from the germline V gene are SGDLS and YYNGEE. The CDR3 has 17 amino acids. The J segment lost 2 bases and the V segment lost 5 bases, leaving 12 bases of the junction unmatched. The CDR3 reads CASSATAGTGITDTQYF. The DNA for the CDR3 is TGTGCCAGCAGTGCGACTGCCGGGACAGGGATCACAGATACGCAGTATTTT.

The chain has TRBV29-1 and TRBJ2-3; 9 nucleotides agree with TRBD2. J gave up 4 bases and V 3 bases, and 14 bases lay outside the gene matches. Germline lookup yields CDR1 SQVTM and CDR2 ANQGSEA. The CDR3 is 17 residues long. In DNA form, the CDR3 reads TGCAGCGTTGATAAGGGGTGGGGTAGCGGGAGCCCAGATACGCAGTATTTT. Residues: CSVDKGWGSGSPDTQYF.

This chain uses TRBV6-4 with TRBJ2-7, with D possibly TRBD1 on 5 matching bases. This CDR3 comprises 14 residues. V lost 5 bases to trimming and J lost 3 bases, with 14 bases between them. Germline V gene lookup returns CDR1 MRHNA and CDR2 SNTAGT. Here the CDR3 reads CASSPHQGSYEQYF. The CDR3 DNA sequence: TGTGCCAGCAGTCCCCACCAGGGCAGCTACGAGCAGTACTTC.

This clone has a single count. The chain joins TRBV27 to TRBJ1-5; 8 bases fit TRBD1. J gave up 6 bases and V 0 bases, and 7 bases lay outside the gene matches. This CDR3 has 16 amino acids. CDR1 MNHEY and CDR2 SMNVEV come from the germline V gene (reference sequence). CDR3 bases: TGTGCCAGCAGTTTATCTCAGGGGGCAGGAGTTCAGCCCCAGCATTTT. Its protein is CASSLSQGAGVQPQHF.

The gene calls are TRBV7-9 and TRBJ2-7; no firm D call. With 4 bases removed from V and 8 bases from J, the gap between germline ends came to 15 bases. The CDR3 length is 13 residues. The germline V gene has CDR1 SEHNR and CDR2 FQNEAQ (reference sequence). CDR3 region: CASSSDDLRKQYF. The CDR3, as DNA: TGTGCCAGCAGCTCCGACGACCTACGGAAGCAGTACTTC.

The V and J genes are TRBV7-9 and TRBJ2-7; 9 nucleotides agree with TRBD1. Germline loops: CDR1 SEHNR, CDR2 FQNEAQ (reference sequence). With V trimmed by 5 bases and J by 3 bases, 14 bases remained unmatched. CDR3 length equals 17 residues. CDR3: CASSPPRVGTGHYEQYF. DNA of the CDR3: TGTGCCAGCAGCCCTCCCCGTGTAGGGACAGGGCACTACGAGCAGTACTTC.

The chain has TRBV28 and TRBJ1-1; the D is unclear. The CDR3 extends over 14 amino acids. Deletions cut 10 bases from V and 4 bases from J, with 19 bases between. CDR1 is MDHEN, CDR2 SYDVKM, per germline. CDR3 sequence reads: CATTETGVVTEAFF. In nucleotides, the CDR3 is TGTGCCACCACCGAAACGGGTGTAGTCACTGAAGCTTTCTTT. Full variable domain (remainder filled in from reference TRBV28 and TRBJ1-1): DVKVTQSSRYLVKRTGEKVFLECVQDMDHENMFWYRQDPGLGLRLIYFSYDVKMKEKGDIPEGYSVSREKKERFSLILESASTNQTSMYLCATTETGVVTEAFFGQGTRLTVV.

This clone showed up just once. Other DNA sequences from this sample encode an identical CDR3 as well. V gene TRBV30 combines with J gene TRBJ2-7; 12 bases are shared with TRBD1. The CDR3 sequence is 13 residues long. Unmatched junction bases numbered 3, after V lost 5 bases and J lost 4 bases. Germline lookup yields CDR1 GTSNPN and CDR2 SVGIG (reference sequence). The CDR3 DNA reads TGTGCCTGGGGGGACAGGGGGCTGTACGAGCAGTACTTC. This translates into CAWGDRGLYEQYF.

The chain links TRBV6-7 to TRBJ1-1, with unresolved D. TRBV6-7 counts as an open reading frame of uncertain function. V dropped 5 bases and J dropped 6 bases, with 7 bases sitting between them. The CDR3 is made up of 11 amino acids. CDR3 sequence: CASSGMSEAFF. CDR3 sequence (DNA): TGTGCCAGCAGTGGGATGTCTGAAGCTTTCTTT.

A single count supports this clone. This sequence joins TRBV5-1 and TRBJ2-4; possible D gene TRBD2, 6 bases. V lost 4 bases and J 2 bases, leaving 10 bases between the germline ends. Looked up from germline, CDR1 is SGHRS and CDR2 is YFSETQ. The CDR3 contains 14 residues. Here the CDR3 reads CASSPGLTKNIQYF. CDR3 in DNA: TGCGCCAGCAGCCCGGGACTGACCAAAAACATTCAGTACTTC. Drawing the rest from reference TRBV5-1 and TRBJ2-4, the complete variable domain is KAGVTQTPRYLIKTRGQQVTLSCSPISGHRSVSWYQQTPGQGLQFLFEYFSETQRNKGNFPGRFSGRQFSNSRSEMNVSTLELGDSALYLCASSPGLTKNIQYFGAGTRLSVL.

The CDR3 region is CAGAGGLTLENYEQYF. The CDR3 DNA sequence: TGTGCTGGAGCGGGGGGTCTAACGTTAGAGAACTACGAGCAGTACTTC. This sequence joins TRBV2 and TRBJ2-7, with 9 nucleotides matching TRBD2. The CDR3 extends over 16 amino acids. Per the germline V gene, CDR1 is SNHLY and CDR2 is FYNNEI.

This clone showed up just once. V and J are TRBV27 and TRBJ1-1; D uncertain. Trimming removed 5 bases at V and 0 bases at J, with 13 bases between. CDR3 length equals 15 residues. Per germline, CDR1 MNHEY and CDR2 SMNVEV (reference sequence). The CDR3 reads CASSPLPAMNTEAFF. CDR3 DNA sequence: TGTGCCAGCAGTCCCCTCCCGGCTATGAACACTGAAGCTTTCTTT.

This chain connects TRBV6-6 to TRBJ2-7, with TRBD1 matching 9 bases. Looked up from germline, CDR1 is MNHNY and CDR2 is SVGAGI (reference sequence). The CDR3 runs 15 residues. The junction had 9 bases not matched to a gene; V was cut back by 6 bases and J by 3 bases. CDR3 DNA: TGTGCCAGCAGCCATAACCGGGACAGGGTCTACGAGCAGTACTTC. Amino acid sequence: CASSHNRDRVYEQYF.

This sequence joins TRBV27 and TRBJ2-1, with 8 bases aligning to TRBD2. J gave up 2 bases and V 6 bases, and 6 bases lay outside the gene matches. Germline CDR1 MNHEY, CDR2 SMNVEV (reference sequence). The CDR3 spans 15 residues. The CDR3 reads CASSYPGLAYNEQFF. The CDR3 nucleotides read TGTGCCAGCAGCTATCCGGGACTAGCCTACAATGAGCAGTTCTTC.

This chain joins TRBV2 and TRBJ1-4; D gene ambiguous. The CDR3 is 15 residues long. Germline values: CDR1 SNHLY, CDR2 FYNNEI. With 2 bases removed from V and 0 bases from J, the gap between germline ends came to 7 bases. This CDR3 reads CASSELGPTNEKLFF. DNA for the CDR3: TGTGCCAGCAGTGAATTAGGCCCAACTAATGAAAAACTGTTTTTT.